These T cell receptor beta chains were read from a single sample in a study of T cell repertoires in cytomegalovirus infection. TCRdb recomputed calls from the reads with MiXCR, one row per CDR3 protein. The table lists 650,000 to 900,000 distinct CDR3 sequences, approximately 32% of them singletons. These receptors are not linked to any known antigen. The sample in question was cultured CD8+ T cells from PBMCs, obtained from culture after CMV antigen stimulation. The source of these receptors is a human donor in good health (CMV status not recorded). Some clones in this sample may be carry-over from other donors' samples. The CDR3 runs from the conserved cysteine through the conserved F or W. Fields, in order: D gene, J gene, clone size, V gene, CDR3 protein, CDR3 DNA. A D gene is named only where the DNA matches it firmly. Clone size appears in some rows only: once, few, many, or a class for an expanded clone.

TRBD1 TRBJ1-2 few TRBV4-3 CASSQDNRQGLVYGYTF TGCGCCAGCAGCCAAGATAATCGACAGGGTCTCGTCTATGGCTACACCTTC
TRBD2 TRBJ2-3 few TRBV11-1 CASSLRTSGATDTQYF TGTGCCAGCAGCTTAAGGACTAGCGGGGCCACAGATACGCAGTATTTT
TRBD1 TRBJ1-5 NA TRBV4-3 CASSQDPGGYQPQHF TGCGCCAGCAGCCAAGATCCAGGGGGCTATCAGCCCCAGCATTTT
TRBD1 TRBJ2-7 NA TRBV7-6 CASSLDTGGGEQYF TGTGCCAGCAGCTTAGATACAGGGGGCGGCGAGCAGTACTTC
NA TRBJ1-2 once TRBV7-6 CASSLVLGSNYGYTF TGTGCCAGCAGCTTAGTTTTGGGATCTAACTATGGCTACACCTTC
TRBD2 TRBJ2-7 NA TRBV27 CASSYKAGGDNAYEQYF TGTGCCAGCAGTTACAAAGCGGGGGGGGACAACGCCTACGAGCAGTACTTC
NA TRBJ1-5 few TRBV29-1 CSAEVQGALGQPQHF TGCAGCGCGGAGGTACAGGGAGCATTAGGTCAGCCCCAGCATTTT
TRBD1 TRBJ2-1 NA TRBV12-3/TRBV12-4 CANSTGQGGNEQFF TGTGCCAACAGCACAGGACAGGGTGGCAATGAGCAGTTCTTC
TRBD2 TRBJ2-1 NA TRBV6-2/TRBV6-3 CASSFSPGTSGDEQFF TGTGCCAGCAGTTTTAGTCCTGGGACTAGCGGGGATGAGCAGTTCTTC
NA TRBJ2-3 few TRBV19 CASSITEGSWTQYF TGTGCCAGTAGTATTACGGAGGGGAGTTGGACGCAGTATTTT
NA TRBJ2-3 many TRBV7-6 CASSASGGSTDTQYF TGTGCCAGCAGCGCGTCCGGGGGCAGCACAGATACGCAGTATTTT
NA TRBJ2-1 NA TRBV28 CASSLWTNLYSYNEQFF TGTGCCAGCAGTTTATGGACAAATCTATACTCCTACAATGAGCAGTTCTTC
NA TRBJ2-1 NA TRBV10-3 CAISAVSGRVYEQFF TGTGCCATCAGTGCAGTATCAGGGCGGGTCTATGAGCAGTTCTTC
NA TRBJ2-3 NA TRBV12-3/TRBV12-4 CASSFKTGELTDTQYF TGTGCCAGCAGTTTTAAGACTGGGGAACTCACAGATACGCAGTATTTT
NA TRBJ1-1 once TRBV7-9 CASSPDGLTTTEAFF TGTGCCAGCAGCCCCGACGGACTGACGACGACTGAAGCTTTCTTT
TRBD1 TRBJ1-6 many TRBV6-6 CASSYFSGGARNSPLHF TGTGCCAGCAGTTACTTCTCAGGGGGAGCACGTAATTCACCCCTCCACTTT
NA TRBJ2-3 many TRBV28 CATSSSSSTDTQYF TGTGCCACCAGCAGCTCGTCTAGCACAGATACGCAGTATTTT
NA TRBJ2-1 NA TRBV6-4 CASSDGRKAPNEQFF TGTGCCAGCAGTGACGGCAGGAAGGCTCCCAATGAGCAGTTCTTC
NA TRBJ2-3 NA TRBV2 CARRGKYPDTQYF TGTGCCAGGAGGGGGAAGTACCCAGATACGCAGTATTTT
TRBD1 TRBJ1-2 few TRBV12-3/TRBV12-4 CASRDSRYSDYGYTF TGTGCCAGCCGGGACAGCCGCTATTCGGACTATGGCTACACCTTC
NA TRBJ1-1 NA TRBV7-6 CASSVTTATEAFF TGTGCCAGCAGCGTTACCACCGCTACTGAAGCTTTCTTT
NA TRBJ1-1 NA TRBV19 CAISGYPGPEAFF TGTGCAATATCGGGGTATCCAGGGCCTGAAGCTTTCTTT
NA TRBJ1-1 few TRBV6-2/TRBV6-3 CASSLGPVMNTEAFF TGTGCCAGCAGTTTGGGGCCAGTCATGAACACTGAAGCTTTCTTT
NA TRBJ1-2 NA TRBV6-2/TRBV6-3 CASSYYGTLYGYTF TGTGCCAGCAGTTACTACGGGACACTCTATGGCTACACCTTC
NA TRBJ2-3 NA TRBV12-3/TRBV12-4 CASSLDSRTEKRADTQYF TGTGCCAGCAGTTTAGACTCTCGGACCGAAAAAAGGGCAGATACGCAGTATTTT
NA TRBJ2-5 few TRBV4-1 CASSQAGPGRTQYF TGCGCCAGCAGCCAAGCGGGGCCTGGGAGGACCCAGTACTTC
NA TRBJ2-1 few TRBV12-3/TRBV12-4 CASSFTEGPSYNEQFF TGTGCCAGCAGTTTTACGGAGGGACCCTCCTACAATGAGCAGTTCTTC
TRBD2 TRBJ2-1 NA TRBV10-3 CAIPSGGVDTPTSYNEQFF TGTGCCATCCCGAGTGGGGGGGTTGATACCCCGACCTCCTACAATGAGCAGTTCTTC
NA TRBJ1-1 many TRBV7-9 CASSLVRGGHEEGDINTEAFF TGTGCCAGCAGCTTAGTTCGAGGTGGACACGAGGAGGGGGATATCAACACTGAAGCTTTCTTT
NA TRBJ2-2 few TRBV19 CASSMDDGRLGELFF TGTGCCAGTAGTATGGACGACGGGCGGCTCGGGGAGCTGTTTTTT
TRBD2 TRBJ2-1 NA TRBV7-4 CASSEGLLELGGSYNEQFF TGTGCCAGCAGCGAGGGACTACTCGAACTGGGGGGCTCCTACAATGAGCAGTTCTTC
TRBD1 TRBJ2-3 many TRBV7-8 CASSFRPGGMTDTQYF TGTGCCAGCAGCTTCCGGCCAGGGGGTATGACAGATACGCAGTATTTT
NA TRBJ2-3 NA TRBV5-4 CASSPPSATTDTQYF TGTGCCAGCAGCCCCCCCAGCGCTACCACAGATACGCAGTATTTT